The sequence of this T cell receptor (beta chain) was determined in a study of blood T cells in healthy people across ages. A second PCR, run for roughly 7 to 12 cycles, used a sample-barcoded 5' primer plus a J-beta primer mix. TCRdb fed the 5' RACE reads into MiXCR, producing one record per CDR3 protein. This sample yields hundreds of thousands of distinct CDR3 sequences, of which just under 25% are seen a single time; 9.4% belongs to the top ten. This CDR3 is built from 14 residues. Trimming pared 5 bases from V and 1 base from J, leaving 9 bases between. This clonotype came up many times. In addition, the sample was reused for a study of T cells of mothers and their children. That source notes: With unrelated pairs as the comparison, related mother-child pairs had a slightly higher overlap that was not significant.

Specimen: blood. This TCR was sampled from a boy aged 10-17 years in good health. The J gene is TRBJ1-3, the V gene TRBV12-3 or TRBV12-4; D may be TRBD1 (6 bases). DNA of the CDR3: TGTGCCAGCAGTCTCAGGGGTTCTGGAAACACCATATATTTT. Encoded protein: CASSLRGSGNTIYF.